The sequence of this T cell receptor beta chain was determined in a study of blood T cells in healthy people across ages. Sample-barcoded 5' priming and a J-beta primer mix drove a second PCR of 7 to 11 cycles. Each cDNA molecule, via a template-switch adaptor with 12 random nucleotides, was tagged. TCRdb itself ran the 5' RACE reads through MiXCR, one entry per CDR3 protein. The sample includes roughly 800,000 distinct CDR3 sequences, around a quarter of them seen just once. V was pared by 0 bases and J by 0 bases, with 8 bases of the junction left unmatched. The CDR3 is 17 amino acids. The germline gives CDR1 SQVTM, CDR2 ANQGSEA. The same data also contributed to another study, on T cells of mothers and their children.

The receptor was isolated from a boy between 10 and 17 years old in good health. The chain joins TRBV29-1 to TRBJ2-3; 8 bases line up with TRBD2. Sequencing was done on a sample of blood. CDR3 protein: CSVEDWSGGSSTDTQYF. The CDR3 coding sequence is TGCAGCGTTGAAGATTGGAGCGGGGGTTCTAGCACAGATACGCAGTATTTT.